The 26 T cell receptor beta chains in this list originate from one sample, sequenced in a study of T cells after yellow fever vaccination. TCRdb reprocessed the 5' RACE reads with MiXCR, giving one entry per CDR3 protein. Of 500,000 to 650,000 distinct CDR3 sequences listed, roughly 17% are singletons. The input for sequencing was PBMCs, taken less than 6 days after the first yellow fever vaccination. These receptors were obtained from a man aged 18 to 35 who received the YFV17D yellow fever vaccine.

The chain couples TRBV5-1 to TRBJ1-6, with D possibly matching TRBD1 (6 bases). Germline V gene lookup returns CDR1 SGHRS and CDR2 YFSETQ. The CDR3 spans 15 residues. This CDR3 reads CATKEQGRTDSPLHF. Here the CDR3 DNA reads TGCGCTACAAAAGAACAGGGAAGAACGGATTCACCCCTCCACTTT.

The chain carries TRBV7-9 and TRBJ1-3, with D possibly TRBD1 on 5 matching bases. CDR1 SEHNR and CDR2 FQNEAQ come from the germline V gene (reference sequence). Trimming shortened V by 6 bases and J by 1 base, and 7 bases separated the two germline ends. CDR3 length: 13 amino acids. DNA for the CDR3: TGTGCCAGCAGAAAGGGGTCTGGAAACACCATATATTTT. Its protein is CASRKGSGNTIYF.

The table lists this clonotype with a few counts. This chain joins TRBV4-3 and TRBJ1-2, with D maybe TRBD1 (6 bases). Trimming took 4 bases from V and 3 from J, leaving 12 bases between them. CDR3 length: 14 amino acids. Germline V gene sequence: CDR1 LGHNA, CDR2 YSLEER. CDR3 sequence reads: CASSPRPGDYGYTF. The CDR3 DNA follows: TGCGCCAGCAGCCCGCGGCCAGGGGACTATGGCTACACCTTC.

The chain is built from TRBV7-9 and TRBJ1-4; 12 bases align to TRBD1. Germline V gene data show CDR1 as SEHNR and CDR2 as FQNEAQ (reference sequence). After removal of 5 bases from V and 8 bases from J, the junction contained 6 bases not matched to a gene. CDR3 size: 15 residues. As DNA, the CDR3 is TGTGCCAGCAGCCCGGGACAGGGGGCTCAGGAAAAACTGTTTTTT. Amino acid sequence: CASSPGQGAQEKLFF.

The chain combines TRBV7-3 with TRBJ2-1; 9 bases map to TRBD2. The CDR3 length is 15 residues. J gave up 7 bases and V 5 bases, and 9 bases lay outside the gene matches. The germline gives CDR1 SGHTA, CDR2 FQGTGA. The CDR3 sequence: CASSALAGPSNEQFF. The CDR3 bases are TGTGCCAGCAGCGCCCTAGCGGGGCCCTCAAATGAGCAGTTCTTC.

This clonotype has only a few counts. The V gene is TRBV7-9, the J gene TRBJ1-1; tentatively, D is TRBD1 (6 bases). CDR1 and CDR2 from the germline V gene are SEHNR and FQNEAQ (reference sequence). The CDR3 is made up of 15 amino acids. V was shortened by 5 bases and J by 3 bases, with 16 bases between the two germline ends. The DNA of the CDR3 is TGTGCCAGCAGCGTTTACAGGGCCGAACACACTGAAGCTTTCTTT. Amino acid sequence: CASSVYRAEHTEAFF. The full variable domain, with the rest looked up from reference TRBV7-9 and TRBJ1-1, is DTGVSQNPRHKITKRGQNVTFRCDPISEHNRLYWYRQTLGQGPEFLTYFQNEAQLEKSRLLSDRFSAERPKGSFSTLEIQRTEQGDSAMYLCASSVYRAEHTEAFFGQGTRLTVV.

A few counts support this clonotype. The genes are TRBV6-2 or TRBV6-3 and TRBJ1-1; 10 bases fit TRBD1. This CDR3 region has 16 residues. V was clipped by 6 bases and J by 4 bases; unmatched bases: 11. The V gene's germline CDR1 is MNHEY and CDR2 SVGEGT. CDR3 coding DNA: TGTGCCAGCAGACCCGACAGGGGGCGGCGGGTCACTGAAGCTTTCTTT. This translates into CASRPDRGRRVTEAFF.

The DNA for the CDR3 is TGTGCCACCGATAACAGGGTCGGTGAGCAGTTCTTC. Amino acids: CATDNRVGEQFF. The chain is built from TRBV3-1 and TRBJ2-1; a possible D gene is TRBD1 (6 bases). The CDR3 loop spans 12 amino acids. Germline loops: CDR1 LGHDT, CDR2 YNNKEL (reference sequence). V was clipped by 10 bases and J by 9 bases, with 16 bases between them.

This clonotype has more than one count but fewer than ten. CDR3 residues: CASSFSGGPYEQYF. The CDR3 DNA sequence: TGTGCCAGCAGCTTTAGCGGGGGCCCCTACGAGCAGTACTTC. The V call is TRBV7-2, the J call TRBJ2-7; 9 bases align to TRBD2. This CDR3 region has 14 residues. V dropped 3 bases and J dropped 2; count of bases not matched to a gene: 2. Germline lookup yields CDR1 SGHTA and CDR2 FQGNSA.

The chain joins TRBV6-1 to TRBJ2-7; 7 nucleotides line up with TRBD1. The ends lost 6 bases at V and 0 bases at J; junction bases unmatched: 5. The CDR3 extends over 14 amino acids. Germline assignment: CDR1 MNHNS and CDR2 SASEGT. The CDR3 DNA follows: TGTGCCAGCAGGTCGACAGGGAACTCCTACGAGCAGTACGTC. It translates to CASRSTGNSYEQYV.

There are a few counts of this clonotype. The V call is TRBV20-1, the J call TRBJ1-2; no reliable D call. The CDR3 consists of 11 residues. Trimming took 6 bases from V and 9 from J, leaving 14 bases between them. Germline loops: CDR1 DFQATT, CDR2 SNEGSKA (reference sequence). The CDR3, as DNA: TGCAGTGCCCCCGGCCTCGGGAGCTACACCTTC. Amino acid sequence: CSAPGLGSYTF.

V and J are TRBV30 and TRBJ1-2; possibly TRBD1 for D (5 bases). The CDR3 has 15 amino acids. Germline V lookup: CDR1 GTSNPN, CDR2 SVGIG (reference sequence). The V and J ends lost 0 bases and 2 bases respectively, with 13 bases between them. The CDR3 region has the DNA TGTGCCTGGAGTGTACCCCAGGGAAGAAACTATGGCTACACCTTC. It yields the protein CAWSVPQGRNYGYTF.

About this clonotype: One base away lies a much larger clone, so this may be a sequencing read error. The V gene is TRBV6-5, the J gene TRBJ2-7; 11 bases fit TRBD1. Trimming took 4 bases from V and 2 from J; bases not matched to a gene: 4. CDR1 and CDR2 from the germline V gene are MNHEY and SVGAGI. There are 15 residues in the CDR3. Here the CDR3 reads CASSWPGQGAYEQYF. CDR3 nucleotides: TGTGCCAGCAGTTGGCCGGGACAGGGGGCCTACGAGCAGTACTTC.

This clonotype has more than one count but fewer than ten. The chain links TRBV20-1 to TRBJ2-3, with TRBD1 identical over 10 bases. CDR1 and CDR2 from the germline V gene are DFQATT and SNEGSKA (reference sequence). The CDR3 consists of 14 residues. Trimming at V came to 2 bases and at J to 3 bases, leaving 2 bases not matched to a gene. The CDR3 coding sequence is TGCAGTGCTAGACGGGACAGGGGAACAGATACGCAGTATTTT. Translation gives CSARRDRGTDTQYF.

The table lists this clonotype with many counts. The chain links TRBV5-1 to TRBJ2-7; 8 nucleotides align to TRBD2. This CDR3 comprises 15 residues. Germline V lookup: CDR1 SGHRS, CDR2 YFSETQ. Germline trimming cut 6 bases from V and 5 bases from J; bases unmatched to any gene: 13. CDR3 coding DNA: TGCGCCAGCACCTTCCTCCGGGGGGGGCTCAACGAGCAGTACTTC. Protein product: CASTFLRGGLNEQYF. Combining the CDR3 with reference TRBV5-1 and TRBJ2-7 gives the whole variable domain KAGVTQTPRYLIKTRGQQVTLSCSPISGHRSVSWYQQTPGQGLQFLFEYFSETQRNKGNFPGRFSGRQFSNSRSEMNVSTLELGDSALYLCASTFLRGGLNEQYFGPGTRLTVT.

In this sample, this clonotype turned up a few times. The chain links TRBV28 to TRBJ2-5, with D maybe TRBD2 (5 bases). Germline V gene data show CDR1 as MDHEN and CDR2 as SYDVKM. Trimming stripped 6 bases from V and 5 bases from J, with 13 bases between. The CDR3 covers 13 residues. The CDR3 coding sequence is TGTGCCAGCAGACTAGTACCGTCGGAGACCCAGTACTTC. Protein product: CASRLVPSETQYF.

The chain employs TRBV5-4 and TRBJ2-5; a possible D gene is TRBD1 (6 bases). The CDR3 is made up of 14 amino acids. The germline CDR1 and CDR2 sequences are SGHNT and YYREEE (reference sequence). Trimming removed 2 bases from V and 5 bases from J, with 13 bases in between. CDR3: CASSFWGLQETQYF. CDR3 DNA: TGTGCCAGCAGCTTCTGGGGGCTTCAGGAGACCCAGTACTTC.

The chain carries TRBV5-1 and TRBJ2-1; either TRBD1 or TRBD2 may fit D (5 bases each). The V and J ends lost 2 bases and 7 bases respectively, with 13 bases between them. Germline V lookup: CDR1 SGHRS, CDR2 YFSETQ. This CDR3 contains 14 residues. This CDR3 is CASSFLSRENEQFF. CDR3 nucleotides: TGCGCCAGCAGCTTTCTCTCCAGGGAGAATGAGCAGTTCTTC.

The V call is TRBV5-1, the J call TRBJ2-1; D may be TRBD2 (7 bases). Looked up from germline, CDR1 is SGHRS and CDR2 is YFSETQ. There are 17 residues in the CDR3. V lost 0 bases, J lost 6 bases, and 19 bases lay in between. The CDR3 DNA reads TGCGCCAGCAGCTTGGCCGTTATAGGCGGGGGCCTCAATGAGCAGTTCTTC. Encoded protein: CASSLAVIGGGLNEQFF.

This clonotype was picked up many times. CDR3 sequence: CASSPTDRGHLEETQYF. CDR3 bases: TGTGCCAGCAGTCCTACCGACAGGGGGCATCTCGAAGAGACCCAGTACTTC. The rearrangement uses TRBV12-3 or TRBV12-4 and TRBJ2-5, with 10 bases identical to TRBD1. The CDR3 contains 17 residues. V trimming: 5 bases; J trimming: 3 bases; junction bases outside the gene matches: 12.

The CDR3 here is CASVETGALPYNEQFF. For the CDR3, the DNA is TGTGCCAGCGTCGAGACAGGGGCCCTTCCCTACAATGAGCAGTTCTTC. This rearrangement joins TRBV27 to TRBJ2-1; the match to TRBD1 covers 8 bases. Germline CDR1 is MNHEY and CDR2 is SMNVEV (reference sequence). This CDR3 spans 16 amino acids. The V segment lost 8 bases and the J segment 2 bases; nucleotides outside the gene matches: 11.

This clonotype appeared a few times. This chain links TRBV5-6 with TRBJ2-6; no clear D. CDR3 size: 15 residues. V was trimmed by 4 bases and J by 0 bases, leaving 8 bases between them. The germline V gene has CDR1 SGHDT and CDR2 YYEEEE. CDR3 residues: CASSKGPSGANVLTF. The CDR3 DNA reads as TGTGCCAGCAGCAAGGGCCCCTCTGGGGCCAACGTCCTGACTTTC.

The CDR3 loop is CASSPPLGYEQYF. CDR3 nucleotide sequence: TGTGCCAGCTCACCACCGCTAGGTTACGAGCAGTACTTC. The chain is built from TRBV18 and TRBJ2-7; D gene uncertain. This CDR3 has 13 amino acids. The V and J ends lost 0 bases and 4 bases respectively, with 7 bases between them. Germline CDR1 reads KGHSH; CDR2 reads LQKENI.

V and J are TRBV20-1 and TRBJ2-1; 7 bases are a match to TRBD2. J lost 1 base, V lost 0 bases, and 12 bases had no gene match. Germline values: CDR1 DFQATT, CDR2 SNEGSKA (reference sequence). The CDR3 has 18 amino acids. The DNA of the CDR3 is TGCAGTGCTAGAGATTTTTACGGGGAGGGGAAATCCTACAATGAGCAGTTCTTC. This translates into CSARDFYGEGKSYNEQFF.

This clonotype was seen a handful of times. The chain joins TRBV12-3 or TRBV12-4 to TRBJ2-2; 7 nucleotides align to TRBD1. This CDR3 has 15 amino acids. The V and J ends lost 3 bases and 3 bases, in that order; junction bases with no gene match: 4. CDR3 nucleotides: TGTGCCAGCAGTTTGACAGGGTTTTACACCGGGGAGCTGTTTTTT. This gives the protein CASSLTGFYTGELFF.

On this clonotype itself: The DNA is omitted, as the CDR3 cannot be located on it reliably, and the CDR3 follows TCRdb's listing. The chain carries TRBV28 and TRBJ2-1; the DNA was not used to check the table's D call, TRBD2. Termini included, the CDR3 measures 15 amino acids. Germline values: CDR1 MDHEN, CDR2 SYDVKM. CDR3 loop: CASSSSGGPVNEQFF.